Below are 16 T cell receptor beta chains sequenced from a single sample in a study of T-cell reconstitution after alpha-beta-depleted transplantation in children. The authors prepared the TCRbeta library with unique molecular identifiers. TCRdb reprocessed the PCR reads with MiXCR, giving one entry per CDR3 protein. The sample shows about 7,900 distinct CDR3 sequences, about 32% of them seen only once. Sequencing used peripheral blood, obtained 60 days after TCRalphabeta/CD19-depleted stem cell transplant. These receptors were taken from a boy younger than two who had a stem cell transplant for SCID, so the T cells may come from the graft donor.

This clonotype was seen ten or more times. The V and J genes are TRBV20-1 and TRBJ1-6, with D tentatively TRBD1 (5 bases). V was clipped by 1 base and J by 9 bases, with 7 bases between them. The CDR3 is 12 residues long. Germline values: CDR1 DFQATT, CDR2 SNEGSKA (reference sequence). CDR3 DNA: TGCAGTGCTAGAGCGGGGGGTTCACCCCTCCACTTT. It translates to CSARAGGSPLHF.

By share, this clonotype counts as medium-sized (0.01 to 0.1%). Written as DNA, the CDR3 is TGTGCCAGCAGCTTAGTTGGCACCCCGAACACTGAAGCTTTCTTT. Its translation: CASSLVGTPNTEAFF. The genes are TRBV7-3 and TRBJ1-1, with unresolved D. From germline, CDR1 is SGHTA and CDR2 FQGTGA. The CDR3 loop spans 15 amino acids. Trimming shortened V by 2 bases and J by 1 base, and 11 bases separated the two germline ends.

The chain links TRBV24-1 to TRBJ2-2, with 8 nucleotides matching TRBD1. The V gene end was trimmed by 8 bases and the J gene end by 6 bases; junction bases not matched to a gene: 4. The CDR3 consists of 13 residues. Germline V gives CDR1 KGHDR, CDR2 SFDVKD. This CDR3 reads CATKGTGPGELFF. In nucleotides, the CDR3 is TGTGCCACCAAGGGGACAGGTCCCGGGGAGCTGTTTTTT.

Relative to its sample, this clonotype is medium-sized. V gene TRBV4-1 combines with J gene TRBJ1-1; 10 bases align to TRBD1. The ends lost 5 bases at V and 4 bases at J; junction bases unmatched: 4. The CDR3 has 14 residues. Germline V lookup: CDR1 MGHRA, CDR2 YSYEKL. The CDR3 region is CASSTRTGGTEAFF. Here the CDR3 DNA reads TGCGCCAGCAGCACTCGGACAGGGGGCACTGAAGCTTTCTTT.

The chain combines TRBV5-1 with TRBJ2-5, with no clear D. V was clipped by 3 bases and J by 5 bases, with 11 bases between them. In germline, CDR1 is SGHRS, CDR2 YFSETQ. The CDR3 contains 13 residues. The CDR3 spells CASSYHGEETQYF. As DNA, the CDR3 is TGCGCCAGCAGCTACCACGGAGAGGAGACCCAGTACTTC.

About this clonotype: An end of the junction does not agree with germline; a read error may underlie this. The chain joins TRBV7-8 to TRBJ2-2; D is uncertain. Per the germline V gene, CDR1 is SGHVS and CDR2 is FQNEAQ. The CDR3 extends over 14 amino acids. Here the CDR3 reads CAISFRIPSGELFF. CDR3 DNA: TGTGCCATCAGCTTTCGGATTCCCAGCGGGGAGCTGTTTTTT.

This clonotype was observed many times. J is TRBJ2-3 and V is TRBV7-3; weak D call: TRBD1 (5 bases). Trimming removed 5 bases at V and 0 bases at J, with 12 bases between. Germline V lookup: CDR1 SGHTA, CDR2 FQGTGA. The CDR3 consists of 15 residues. CDR3 sequence: CASSLRTLSTDTQYF. The CDR3 DNA is TGTGCCAGCAGCCTCCGGACACTTAGCACAGATACGCAGTATTTT.

This clonotype is large within its sample. The chain recombines TRBV12-3 or TRBV12-4 with TRBJ1-1; D remains ambiguous. CDR3 length equals 14 residues. The V end lost 3 bases, the J end lost 2 bases, and 10 bases lay between the germline ends. The CDR3 spells CASSFWAANTEAFF. The CDR3 DNA follows: TGTGCCAGCAGTTTCTGGGCAGCCAACACTGAAGCTTTCTTT.

Many counts were recorded for this clonotype. The J gene is TRBJ1-1, the V gene TRBV12-5; 7 bases agree with TRBD1. V dropped 5 bases and J dropped 4; count of bases not matched to a gene: 7. This CDR3 contains 14 residues. Germline CDR1 and CDR2: LGHNT and FRNRAP. Written as DNA, the CDR3 is TGTGCTAGTGGTCCCCTCAGGGGGATCACTGAAGCTTTCTTT. Translation: CASGPLRGITEAFF.

The gene calls are TRBV10-3 and TRBJ2-1; 7 bases are a match to TRBD2. This CDR3 is 15 amino acids long. Germline CDR1 ENHRY, CDR2 SYGVKD. V was clipped by 4 bases and J by 4 bases; unmatched bases: 7. The CDR3 coding sequence is TGTGCCATCAGTGTTGCGGGAGTGGGGTACAATGAGCAGTTCTTC. Its protein is CAISVAGVGYNEQFF.

This chain joins TRBV2 and TRBJ2-2, with D hard to call. Germline CDR1 is SNHLY and CDR2 is FYNNEI. The CDR3 spans 13 residues. With 6 bases removed from V and 1 base from J, the gap between germline ends came to 6 bases. CDR3 protein: CASRAENTGELFF. Here the CDR3 DNA reads TGTGCCAGCAGGGCAGAGAACACCGGGGAGCTGTTTTTT.

There are a few counts of this clonotype. The V gene is TRBV5-6, the J gene TRBJ2-7; 10 bases fit TRBD1. This CDR3 has 15 residues. After removal of 0 bases from V and 3 bases from J, the junction contained 3 bases not matched to a gene. Per the germline V gene, CDR1 is SGHDT and CDR2 is YYEEEE. CDR3 residues: CASSLDRTGGYEQYF. The DNA for the CDR3 is TGTGCCAGCAGCTTGGATCGGACAGGGGGCTACGAGCAGTACTTC.

This clonotype was seen ten or more times. The V and J genes are TRBV19 and TRBJ2-1; D gene unclear. Germline V gene data show CDR1 as LNHDA and CDR2 as SQIVND (reference sequence). The CDR3 totals 13 residues. Trimming left V 1 base short and J 5 bases short, with 6 bases between. CDR3 sequence (DNA): TGTGCCAGTAGTATAGGGATCGACAATGAGCAGTTCTTC. Its protein is CASSIGIDNEQFF.

This clonotype was found once. CDR3: CAISESHGYTEAFF. DNA for the CDR3: TGTGCCATCAGTGAGTCTCATGGATACACTGAAGCTTTCTTT. The gene calls are TRBV10-3 and TRBJ1-1; unclear D gene. Germline CDR1 ENHRY, CDR2 SYGVKD. The CDR3 sequence is 14 residues long. Trimming cost V 0 bases and J 3 bases, with 8 bases left between them.

In its sample, this clonotype ranks as medium-sized. This rearrangement joins TRBV6-5 to TRBJ2-2; 7 nucleotides agree with TRBD2. Germline V gives CDR1 MNHEY, CDR2 SVGAGI. V shed 0 bases and J 7 bases; nucleotides not matched to a gene: 17. The length of the CDR3 is 19 residues. CDR3 in DNA: TGTGCCAGCAGTTACTCGAGGTGTTTTGGGGGGGGAGTGGACGGGGAGCTGTTTTTT. Its translation: CASSYSRCFGGGVDGELFF.

This clonotype was counted ten times or more. The V call is TRBV5-4, the J call TRBJ2-3; 10 bases fit TRBD1. Germline CDR1 SGHNT, CDR2 YYREEE (reference sequence). CDR3 length: 15 residues. The trim removed 1 base at V and 8 bases at J, leaving 7 bases unmatched. The CDR3 DNA reads TGTGCCAGCAGCTTGCCCGGACAGGGGGAGCGTACGCAGTATTTT. Translation gives CASSLPGQGERTQYF.